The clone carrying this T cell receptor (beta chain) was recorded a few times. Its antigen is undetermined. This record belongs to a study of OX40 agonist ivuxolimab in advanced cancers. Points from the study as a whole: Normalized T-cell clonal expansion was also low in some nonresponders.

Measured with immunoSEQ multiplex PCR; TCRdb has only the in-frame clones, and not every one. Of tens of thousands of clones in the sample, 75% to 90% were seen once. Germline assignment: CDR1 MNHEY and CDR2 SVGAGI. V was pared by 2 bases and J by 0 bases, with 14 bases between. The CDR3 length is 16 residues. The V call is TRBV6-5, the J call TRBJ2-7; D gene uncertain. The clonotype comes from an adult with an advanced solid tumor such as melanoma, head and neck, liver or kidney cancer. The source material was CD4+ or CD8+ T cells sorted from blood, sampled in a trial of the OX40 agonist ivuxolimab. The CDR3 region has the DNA TGTGCCAGCAGTTACACGCCAGTCCATAGCTCCTACGAGCAGTACTTC. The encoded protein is CASSYTPVHSSYEQYF.